This T cell receptor (beta chain) was sequenced in a study of T cells after yellow fever vaccination. MiXCR, run by TCRdb on the 5' RACE reads, gives a single entry per CDR3 protein. The data show around 150,000 distinct CDR3 sequences, with around 7.3% seen just once and roughly 2.5% held by the top ten. The sequence was obtained from a man in his late teens or twenties who received the YFV17D yellow fever vaccine. The sequenced sample was CD4+ T cells sorted from PBMCs, obtained 5 days after the first yellow fever vaccination.

Here the CDR3 DNA reads TGTGCCATCAGCGCGGGACAGGGTGGAAACACCATATATTTT. Translation: CAISAGQGGNTIYF. The gene calls are TRBV10-3 and TRBJ1-3, with 9 bases fitting TRBD1. CDR3 length: 14 residues. CDR1 ENHRY and CDR2 SYGVKD come from the germline V gene. The V and J ends lost 6 bases and 3 bases, in that order; junction bases with no gene match: 3.